These 8 T cell receptor beta chains came from one sample sequenced in a study of blood T cell repertoires in COVID-19. The data were produced by immunoSEQ multiplex PCR, yet TCRdb's version contains in-frame clones alone and is incomplete. The sample includes approximately 180,000 clones, over 75% of them seen just once. Material: peripheral blood. The receptors were gathered from a person between 65 and 80 years old with COVID-19, enrolled during active disease.

V and J are TRBV7-6 and TRBJ1-1; 7 nucleotides agree with TRBD1. The CDR3 length is 15 residues. Germline trimming cut 5 bases from V and 2 bases from J; bases unmatched to any gene: 8. The germline V gene has CDR1 SGHVS and CDR2 FNYEAQ. CDR3 protein: CASSAMTGSNTEAFF. For the CDR3, the DNA is TGTGCCAGCAGCGCGATGACAGGGAGTAACACTGAAGCTTTCTTT.

The chain carries TRBV5-4 and TRBJ1-2, with D tentatively TRBD1 (5 bases). From germline, CDR1 is SGHNT and CDR2 YYREEE (reference sequence). The V and J ends lost 4 bases and 0 bases respectively, with 10 bases between them. The CDR3 runs 14 residues. This chain's CDR3 is CASSTSDTNYGYTF. For the CDR3, the DNA is TGTGCCAGCAGCACCTCGGACACTAACTATGGCTACACCTTC.

In this sample, this clone turned up once. The chain uses TRBV29-1 and TRBJ1-2, with D uncertain. CDR1 and CDR2 (germline): SQVTM, ANQGSEA. The CDR3 runs to 10 residues. V lost 4 bases and J 8 bases, leaving 8 bases between the germline ends. CDR3: CSVGFGGYTF. The CDR3 nucleotides are TGCAGCGTTGGTTTCGGGGGCTACACCTTC.

The chain is built from TRBV6-5 and TRBJ1-1, with a weak D call TRBD1 (6 bases). V was trimmed by 4 bases and J by 4 bases, leaving 13 bases between them. The CDR3 length is 14 residues. CDR1 MNHEY and CDR2 SVGAGI come from the germline V gene. This CDR3 is CASSSTGQTTEAFF. The CDR3 nucleotides read TGTGCCAGCAGTTCGACGGGACAAACCACTGAAGCTTTCTTT.

The chain is built from TRBV2 and TRBJ2-4; 10 nucleotides align to TRBD2. J was trimmed by 0 bases and V by 7 bases; bases with no gene match: 6. The CDR3 contains 16 residues. Per germline, CDR1 SNHLY and CDR2 FYNNEI. The CDR3 is CASTGLAELAKNIQYF. The CDR3 nucleotides are TGTGCCAGCACCGGACTAGCGGAACTAGCCAAAAACATTCAGTACTTC. Full variable domain (outside the CDR3, taken from reference TRBV2 and TRBJ2-4): EPEVTQTPSHQVTQMGQEVILRCVPISNHLYFYWYRQILGQKVEFLVSFYNNEISEKSEIFDDQFSVERPDGSNFTLKIRSTKLEDSAMYFCASTGLAELAKNIQYFGAGTRLSVL.

The chain has TRBV4-3 and TRBJ2-1; 12 bases fit TRBD2. Germline V CDR1 and CDR2: LGHNA, YSLEER. The CDR3 contains 15 residues. The V and J ends lost 0 bases and 10 bases, in that order; junction bases with no gene match: 4. The CDR3, as DNA: TGCGCCAGCAGCCAAGAACACCTAGCGGGAGGGGAGCAGTTCTTC. This encodes CASSQEHLAGGEQFF.

The J gene is TRBJ2-5, the V gene TRBV7-9; a possible D gene is TRBD2 (6 bases). This CDR3 has 15 residues. CDR1 and CDR2 (germline): SEHNR, FQNEAQ (reference sequence). With 5 bases removed from V and 4 bases from J, the gap between germline ends came to 17 bases. The CDR3: CASSTRRGRIETQYF. For the CDR3, the DNA is TGTGCCAGCAGCACCAGACGGGGGAGAATAGAGACCCAGTACTTC.

This rearrangement joins TRBV3-1 (or the pseudogene TRBV3-2) to TRBJ2-3; D gene uncertain. CDR3 length: 14 residues. In germline, CDR1 is LGHDT, CDR2 YNNKEL (reference sequence). V was trimmed by 0 bases and J by 5 bases, leaving 9 bases between them. This chain's CDR3 is CASSQDRPGDTQYF. In nucleotides, the CDR3 is TGTGCCAGCAGCCAAGATCGTCCGGGAGATACGCAGTATTTT.